What follows are 8 T cell receptor beta chains derived from one specimen sequenced in a study of response to subunit inactivated influenza vaccine. TCRdb itself ran the RT-PCR reads through MiXCR, one entry per CDR3 protein. The sample carries over 800,000 distinct CDR3 sequences, around 20% recorded once. Specimen: PBMCs from blood, collected 5 to 6 days after vaccination. The source of these receptors is a man aged 45 to 65 who received an inactivated influenza vaccine.

J is TRBJ1-4 and V is TRBV9; D is undetermined. Per germline, CDR1 SGDLS and CDR2 YYNGEE. There are 14 residues in the CDR3. V was trimmed by 3 bases and J by 3 bases, leaving 9 bases between them. The CDR3 loop reads CASSAGRANEKLFF. CDR3 DNA sequence: TGTGCCAGCAGCGCCGGACGAGCTAATGAAAAACTGTTTTTT.

V and J are TRBV6-2 or TRBV6-3 and TRBJ1-1; 12 bases match TRBD1. V trimming: 8 bases; J trimming: 10 bases; junction bases outside the gene matches: 8. The CDR3 totals 13 residues. Germline CDR1 MNHEY, CDR2 SVGEGT. The CDR3 DNA follows: TGTGCCAGCTGCGTCGGGGACAGGGGGCGAGCTTTCTTT. Translation: CASCVGDRGRAFF.

This clonotype was counted only a few times. This chain connects TRBV18 to TRBJ2-5; the D is unclear. The V and J ends lost 4 bases and 3 bases respectively, with 12 bases between them. This CDR3 region has 14 residues. In germline, CDR1 is KGHSH, CDR2 LQKENI. The CDR3 DNA sequence: TGTGCCAGCTCACGAAAGCTGTCAAAAGAGACCCAGTACTTC. Translated: CASSRKLSKETQYF. Supplemented by reference TRBV18 and TRBJ2-5, the full variable domain reads NAGVMQNPRHLVRRRGQEARLRCSPMKGHSHVYWYRQLPEEGLKFMVYLQKENIIDESGMPKERFSAEFPKEGPSILRIQQVVRGDSAAYFCASSRKLSKETQYFGPGTRLLVL.

This clonotype has just a few counts. The rearrangement joins TRBV29-1 to TRBJ2-1; D might be TRBD2 (5 bases). Germline lookup yields CDR1 SQVTM and CDR2 ANQGSEA. Trimming pared 3 bases from V and 8 bases from J, leaving 14 bases between. This CDR3 has 13 residues. CDR3: CSVDPPNSDEQFF. CDR3 bases: TGCAGCGTTGATCCACCTAATAGCGATGAGCAGTTCTTC.

V and J are TRBV5-1 and TRBJ2-7; D may match TRBD1 or TRBD2 (6 bases each). V lost 0 bases and J lost 2, with 21 bases in between. Germline V gene data show CDR1 as SGHRS and CDR2 as YFSETQ. This CDR3 comprises 18 residues. The CDR3 sequence is CASSLAASGRGLTYEQYF. The CDR3 DNA reads TGCGCCAGCAGCTTGGCCGCTTCGGGCAGGGGACTGACCTACGAGCAGTACTTC.

The rearrangement links TRBV12-3 or TRBV12-4 to TRBJ2-3; 10 bases fit TRBD2. The CDR3 covers 16 residues. After removal of 3 bases from V and 1 base from J, the junction contained 4 bases not matched to a gene. The CDR3 region is CASSFSGTSGTDTQYF. CDR3 nucleotides: TGTGCCAGCAGTTTCTCCGGGACTAGCGGCACAGATACGCAGTATTTT.

This clonotype has only a few counts. Here the CDR3 reads CASSFSPPTSGLWGEQFF. The CDR3 region has the DNA TGCGCCAGCAGCTTCTCCCCCCCCACTAGCGGGCTCTGGGGTGAGCAGTTCTTC. The rearrangement uses TRBV5-1 and TRBJ2-1; 9 nucleotides line up with TRBD2. The CDR3 covers 18 residues. Per germline, CDR1 SGHRS and CDR2 YFSETQ. Germline trimming cut 2 bases from V and 9 bases from J; bases unmatched to any gene: 18.

CDR3: CASSSAGLVSDTQYF. In nucleotides, the CDR3 is TGTGCCAGCAGCTCCGCGGGACTAGTCTCAGATACGCAGTATTTT. The chain couples TRBV7-3 to TRBJ2-3, with 8 bases aligning to TRBD2. The CDR3 loop spans 15 amino acids. Germline CDR1 is SGHTA and CDR2 is FQGTGA. Germline trimming cut 4 bases from V and 4 bases from J; bases unmatched to any gene: 7.